These 24 T cell receptor beta chains originate from one sample sequenced in a study of T-cell reconstitution after alpha-beta-depleted transplantation in children. Molecular barcoding with unique molecular identifiers was used for the TCRbeta library. TCRdb processed the PCR reads anew with MiXCR; each CDR3 protein has one entry. The sample lists around 800,000 distinct CDR3 sequences; about 16% were seen once. The input for sequencing was PBMCs, mostly from graft donor cells, taken 360 days after TCRalphabeta/CD19-depleted stem cell transplant. All receptors come from a male patient younger than 18 who had a stem cell transplant for acute lymphoblastic leukemia, so the T cells may come from the graft donor.

This clonotype was counted only a few times. The V and J genes are TRBV4-1 and TRBJ2-7; D uncertain. CDR1 MGHRA and CDR2 YSYEKL come from the germline V gene. The CDR3 covers 16 residues. Deletions cut 0 bases from V and 0 bases from J, with 12 bases between. Here the CDR3 DNA reads TGCGCCAGCAGCCAAGATCTTGCCAGCACCTCCTACGAGCAGTACTTC. As protein: CASSQDLASTSYEQYF.

CDR3 protein: CASSPAGADTQYF. In DNA, the CDR3 is TGTGCCAGCAGCCCCGCAGGGGCAGATACGCAGTATTTT. The chain is built from TRBV11-2 and TRBJ2-3; possible D gene TRBD1, 6 bases. This CDR3 is 13 amino acids long. V was shortened by 5 bases and J by 4 bases, with 10 bases between the two germline ends. Germline V gene sequence: CDR1 SGHAT, CDR2 FQNNGV.

The CDR3 nucleotides are TGCAGTGCTCCCGGACTAGCGGGAGCATACGAGCAGTACTTC. Translation gives CSAPGLAGAYEQYF. The chain links TRBV20-1 to TRBJ2-7; 13 nucleotides agree with TRBD2. Germline loops: CDR1 DFQATT, CDR2 SNEGSKA (reference sequence). J gave up 4 bases and V 5 bases, and 5 bases lay outside the gene matches. The CDR3 contains 14 residues.

This sequence joins TRBV11-1 and TRBJ2-6, with TRBD1 identical over 10 bases. Looked up from germline, CDR1 is SGHAT and CDR2 is FQDESV (reference sequence). The CDR3 runs 18 residues. Trimming took 3 bases from V and 4 from J; bases not matched to a gene: 9. The CDR3 sequence is CASSFLRTGGLGANVLTF. The CDR3 coding sequence is TGTGCCAGCAGCTTCCTGCGGACAGGGGGTTTGGGGGCCAACGTCCTGACTTTC.

In its sample, this clonotype was seen many times. The V call is TRBV21-1, the J call TRBJ2-5. TRBV21-1 is termed a pseudogene. The CDR3 runs 10 residues. The CDR3 nucleotides are TGTGCCAGCAGCAACCAGACCCAGTACTTC. It translates to CASSNQTQYF.

The chain joins TRBV5-1 to TRBJ1-1, with D unresolved. The CDR3 consists of 15 residues. Germline CDR1 reads SGHRS; CDR2 reads YFSETQ. V was shortened by 3 bases and J by 2 bases, with 14 bases between the two germline ends. CDR3 amino acids: CASSSGGLRNTEAFF. Here the CDR3 DNA reads TGCGCCAGCAGCTCGGGAGGTCTCCGTAACACTGAAGCTTTCTTT.

This clonotype was counted ten times or more. The CDR3 spells CASSQEGPLAGHNEQFF. The CDR3 nucleotides read TGTGCCAGCAGCCAAGAAGGACCGCTAGCGGGGCACAATGAGCAGTTCTTC. The rearrangement joins TRBV4-2 to TRBJ2-1; 9 nucleotides agree with TRBD2. The CDR3 is made up of 17 amino acids. The trim removed 0 bases at V and 5 bases at J, leaving 8 bases unmatched. CDR1 LGHNA and CDR2 YNFKEQ come from the germline V gene.

The table lists this clonotype with many counts. Sequence at one end of the junction differs from germline and may be a read error. This chain joins TRBV19 and TRBJ2-7, with D possibly being TRBD1 (6 bases). From germline, CDR1 is LNHDA and CDR2 SQIVND (reference sequence). The length of the CDR3 is 14 residues. The DNA of the CDR3 is TGCGCCAGCAGCATGACAGGATCTACCTACGAGCAGTACTTC. It encodes CASSMTGSTYEQYF.

The sample holds many counts of this clonotype. The chain employs TRBV5-1 and TRBJ2-7; possibly TRBD1 for D (5 bases). The ends were cut back, 4 bases at V and 6 bases at J, with 8 bases in the middle. The germline V gene has CDR1 SGHRS and CDR2 YFSETQ. The CDR3 runs 11 residues. CDR3 loop: CASSDSAEQYF. The CDR3, as DNA: TGCGCCAGCAGCGACAGCGCCGAGCAGTACTTC.

This clonotype has just a few counts. The CDR3 DNA follows: TGCAGTGCTAGAGAGGCTAACCAAGAGACCCAGTACTTC. Its protein is CSAREANQETQYF. This rearrangement joins TRBV20-1 to TRBJ2-5; D call uncertain. Per the germline V gene, CDR1 is DFQATT and CDR2 is SNEGSKA (reference sequence). This CDR3 is 13 amino acids long. Between the trimmed V and J ends, which lost 0 bases and 0 bases, there was a span of 5 bases.

The sample holds many counts of this clonotype. This chain joins TRBV10-3 and TRBJ2-5, with D perhaps TRBD2 (6 bases). This CDR3 has 15 amino acids. The germline V and J ends were trimmed by 1 base and 5 bases, with 14 bases remaining between them. Germline CDR1 reads ENHRY; CDR2 reads SYGVKD. The DNA for the CDR3 is TGTGCCATCAGTGAGTTTGGTACGGCGGGGGAGACCCAGTACTTC. It specifies CAISEFGTAGETQYF.

The genes are TRBV20-1 and TRBJ2-3, with D possibly matching TRBD1 (6 bases). The V and J ends lost 4 bases and 1 base respectively, with 15 bases between them. The V gene's germline CDR1 is DFQATT and CDR2 SNEGSKA (reference sequence). The CDR3 is made up of 15 amino acids. The CDR3 sequence is CSATDRTRGTDTQYF. DNA of the CDR3: TGCAGTGCTACTGACAGGACTCGGGGCACAGATACGCAGTATTTT.

This clonotype was found a few times. This sequence joins TRBV20-1 and TRBJ1-6; D remains unclear. From germline, CDR1 is DFQATT and CDR2 SNEGSKA (reference sequence). V was clipped by 6 bases and J by 0 bases, with 12 bases between them. The CDR3 is 15 amino acids. The CDR3 loop reads CSATETRSYNSPLHF. The CDR3 DNA is TGCAGTGCCACCGAGACCCGCTCCTATAATTCACCCCTCCACTTT.

The V gene is TRBV4-1, the J gene TRBJ1-2; no reliable D call. Germline CDR1 MGHRA, CDR2 YSYEKL. The CDR3 is 16 amino acids. V lost 0 bases to trimming and J lost 3 bases, with 14 bases between them. The CDR3 region has the DNA TGCGCCAGCAGCCAAGATGGGCCCGTGTATTACTATGGCTACACCTTC. Protein product: CASSQDGPVYYYGYTF.

This clonotype turned up a few times. The chain carries TRBV5-6 and TRBJ2-3; 8 nucleotides line up with TRBD2. Per germline, CDR1 SGHDT and CDR2 YYEEEE. V was pared by 1 base and J by 1 base, with 2 bases of the junction left unmatched. This CDR3 spans 15 amino acids. The CDR3 sequence is CASSLLRGGTDTQYF. The CDR3 nucleotides are TGTGCCAGCAGCTTGTTGCGGGGGGGCACAGATACGCAGTATTTT. The full variable domain, completed using reference TRBV5-6 and TRBJ2-3, is DAGVTQSPTHLIKTRGQQVTLRCSPKSGHDTVSWYQQALGQGPQFIFQYYEEEERQRGNFPDRFSGHQFPNYSSELNVNALLLGDSALYLCASSLLRGGTDTQYFGPGTRLTVL.

This chain joins TRBV6-1 and TRBJ2-2; D ambiguous. This CDR3 comprises 14 residues. V lost 7 bases, J lost 6 bases, and 15 bases lay in between. Germline-derived CDR1 and CDR2 are MNHNS and SASEGT. CDR3 protein: CASTKTGMAGELFF. The CDR3 nucleotides read TGTGCCAGCACCAAGACTGGGATGGCCGGGGAGCTGTTTTTT.

The chain joins TRBV6-5 to TRBJ2-7, with 8 positions matching TRBD2. The length of the CDR3 is 14 residues. The germline V gene has CDR1 MNHEY and CDR2 SVGAGI. The J segment lost 5 bases and the V segment lost 4 bases, leaving 7 bases of the junction unmatched. The CDR3 sequence: CASSSRSGKNEQYF. The CDR3, as DNA: TGTGCCAGCAGTTCACGTAGCGGGAAGAACGAGCAGTACTTC.

The chain uses TRBV29-1 and TRBJ2-7; D possibly matches TRBD1 or TRBD2 (6 bases each). The CDR3 sequence is 13 residues long. Germline CDR1 reads SQVTM; CDR2 reads ANQGSEA. V was trimmed by 7 bases and J by 3 bases, leaving 16 bases between them. As DNA, the CDR3 is TGCAGCGCCTCCCGGGGGACAATCTACGAGCAGTACTTC. This encodes CSASRGTIYEQYF.

This rearrangement joins TRBV11-2 to TRBJ1-6; D is unclear. There are 13 residues in the CDR3. From germline, CDR1 is SGHAT and CDR2 FQNNGV. V lost 3 bases and J lost 8, with 8 bases in between. The CDR3 sequence: CASSFKGDSPLHF. The CDR3 DNA is TGTGCCAGCAGCTTCAAGGGAGATTCACCCCTCCACTTT.

This clonotype was detected only a few times. The chain links TRBV29-1 to TRBJ1-2, with TRBD1 matching 7 bases. Germline V lookup: CDR1 SQVTM, CDR2 ANQGSEA. This CDR3 region has 12 residues. The V and J ends lost 3 bases and 7 bases, in that order; junction bases with no gene match: 5. CDR3 DNA sequence: TGCAGCGTTGACGGGCAGGGGGGTGGCTACACCTTC. Protein: CSVDGQGGGYTF.

This clonotype showed up just a few times. The chain carries TRBV12-3 or TRBV12-4 and TRBJ2-7; D not certain. The CDR3 loop spans 14 amino acids. V was pared by 3 bases and J by 6 bases, with 15 bases between. The CDR3 region is CASSFSLGQSEQYF. The DNA of the CDR3 is TGTGCCAGCAGTTTCTCCCTCGGTCAGTCCGAGCAGTACTTC.

This clonotype was detected only a few times. The J gene is TRBJ2-3, the V gene TRBV4-1, with D possibly TRBD1 on 6 matching bases. The CDR3 runs 18 residues. Germline CDR1 reads MGHRA; CDR2 reads YSYEKL. The V end lost 2 bases, the J end lost 1 base, and 19 bases lay between the germline ends. The CDR3 coding sequence is TGCGCCAGCAGCCAAAACCCTACAGGGTCCGCCGGCACAGATACGCAGTATTTT. Translation: CASSQNPTGSAGTDTQYF.

V usage is TRBV4-2 and J usage is TRBJ2-1; D remains ambiguous. Trimming pared 8 bases from V and 5 bases from J, leaving 22 bases between. This CDR3 region has 16 residues. The germline CDR1 and CDR2 sequences are LGHNA and YNFKEQ. The DNA for the CDR3 is TGTGCCAGCTCCACTTCGGAAGGGTTAGGGAACAATGAGCAGTTCTTC. Its protein product is CASSTSEGLGNNEQFF.

J is TRBJ2-1 and V is TRBV27, with D hard to call. Deletions cut 4 bases from V and 2 bases from J, with 12 bases between. Germline CDR1 is MNHEY and CDR2 is SMNVEV (reference sequence). This CDR3 spans 15 amino acids. This CDR3 reads CASSSAVFPYNEQFF. The CDR3 DNA is TGTGCCAGCAGTTCGGCCGTTTTCCCCTACAATGAGCAGTTCTTC.